The entry below describes one T cell receptor beta chain. What it binds is unknown. The data are from a study of CXCR3-negative and CXCR3-positive naive CD8 T cells. Study-wide results and caveats: CXCR3-positive naive cells carried more hydrophobic TRB CDR3s than CXCR3-negative ones.

Germline lookup yields CDR1 SEHNR and CDR2 FQNEAQ (reference sequence). This CDR3 spans 12 amino acids. Libraries of TRB cDNA were made by 5' RACE and carried UMIs. TCRdb reprocessed the 5' RACE reads; each CDR3 protein has one entry and no DNA is given. This sample carries 100,000 to 150,000 distinct CDR3 sequences, with 0.29% going to the ten biggest clones. Researchers sorted roughly 310,000 cells of each CD8+ T cell subset in triplicate. Naive CD8+ T cells were CD45RO-CCR7+CD27+CD95-. Sequencing used naive CXCR3- CD8+ T cells from blood. Specified subset: CD45RO-CCR7+CD27+CD95- naive CD8+ T cells lacking CXCR3 (TNR3-). This chain links TRBV7-9 with TRBJ1-2. The source is a human donor in good health. Some clones in this sample may be carry-over from other donors' samples. The CDR3 here is CASSSRKEGYTF.